This TCR beta chain was profiled in a study of T cells after posttransplantation cyclophosphamide. Controls had myeloablative marrow grafts with methotrexate and calcineurin inhibitor, sampled at 1 year. Study outcomes and limitations: After PTCy, TRB diversity resembled that of CNI/methotrexate controls. Later blood repertoires were often dominated by clones from the donor CD8+ memory compartment. TRB overlap between skin or GI tissue T cells and blood was limited.

Trimming shortened V by 3 bases and J by 2 bases, and 5 bases separated the two germline ends. This CDR3 comprises 12 residues. Germline lookup yields CDR1 KGHSH and CDR2 LQKENI. This clone was recorded a few times. Its antigen is not identified. Here immunoSEQ multiplex PCR was the method, and the copy in TCRdb shows in-frame clones only, minus some. The sample yields approximately 21,000 clones, 86% seen once. This rearrangement joins TRBV18 to TRBJ2-7; D gene unclear. The source material was PBMCs, sampled 350 to 400 days after allogeneic stem cell transplant with calcineurin inhibitor and methotrexate. This clonotype was obtained from a female patient between 25 and 45 years old who received an allogeneic stem cell transplant from an unrelated donor, was CMV-positive, and had acute and chronic GVHD. Some T cells may have come from the graft donor. The CDR3: CASSPQTYEQYF. CDR3 coding DNA: TGTGCCAGCTCACCTCAAACCTACGAGCAGTACTTC.